Listed below are T cell receptor beta chains from one sample, sequenced in a study of shared clonotypes between healthy human individuals. Repertoires were generated with immunoSEQ multiplex PCR, while TCRdb's copy carries only in-frame clones and drops some. The repertoire consists of a few million clones, with around 90% occurring once and the leading ten covering about 0.13%. The sequencing sample was made of naive CD4+ T cells sorted from blood. The receptors come from a man between 18 and 35 years old in good health. The CDR3 runs from the conserved cysteine through the conserved F or W.

j_call: TRBJ1-4; v_call: TRBV2; cdr3_aa: CASLFGVAGGLNEKLFF
j_call: TRBJ1-4; v_call: TRBV5-6; cdr3_aa: CASSFGRGLSEKLFF
j_call: TRBJ1-1; v_call: TRBV6-1; cdr3_aa: CASSDDRGARDTEAFF
j_call: TRBJ2-5; v_call: TRBV11-2; cdr3_aa: CASSLEGRGPQETQYF
j_call: TRBJ2-3; v_call: TRBV6-5; cdr3_aa: CASRGPQGSTQYF
j_call: TRBJ2-2; v_call: TRBV5-4; cdr3_aa: CASSPTIGVNTGELFF
j_call: TRBJ2-2; v_call: TRBV6-5; cdr3_aa: CASRYGTANTGELFF
j_call: TRBJ2-7; v_call: TRBV25-1; cdr3_aa: CASSPTGNEQYF
j_call: TRBJ2-3; v_call: TRBV7-2; cdr3_aa: CASSPFRADTQYF
j_call: TRBJ1-2; v_call: TRBV6-5; cdr3_aa: CASSYDGIYGYTF
j_call: TRBJ1-2; v_call: TRBV2; cdr3_aa: CASSEPGTGSHGYTF
j_call: TRBJ1-2; v_call: TRBV9; cdr3_aa: CASSRGRSRHNYGYTF
j_call: TRBJ2-1; v_call: TRBV4-1; cdr3_aa: CASSLRSTGSGYNEQFF
j_call: TRBJ1-3; v_call: TRBV4-1; cdr3_aa: CASSQASGELGNTIYF
j_call: TRBJ1-1; v_call: TRBV27; cdr3_aa: CASSPGGSNTEAFF
j_call: TRBJ2-3; v_call: TRBV27; cdr3_aa: CASMSSGGAGRNTQYF
j_call: TRBJ2-2; v_call: TRBV5-4; cdr3_aa: CASSRPTPGELFF
j_call: TRBJ1-1; v_call: TRBV5-1; cdr3_aa: CASSLVGDRSEAFF
j_call: TRBJ2-3; v_call: TRBV29-1; cdr3_aa: CSVDRGYDTQYF
j_call: TRBJ1-2; v_call: TRBV7-2; cdr3_aa: CASSPGTGGNYGYTF
j_call: TRBJ2-4; v_call: TRBV5-1; cdr3_aa: CASSLGAGLGSLAKNIQYF
j_call: TRBJ1-3; v_call: TRBV30; cdr3_aa: CAWSPSYGTGGNTIYF
j_call: TRBJ2-2; v_call: TRBV18; cdr3_aa: CASSPRGQGNTGELFF
j_call: TRBJ2-1; v_call: TRBV18; cdr3_aa: CASSLGTSGAYNEQFF
j_call: TRBJ2-1; v_call: TRBV7-6; cdr3_aa: CASSLGGESYNEQFF
j_call: TRBJ2-7; v_call: TRBV7-2; cdr3_aa: CASSIDSYEQYF
j_call: TRBJ1-1; v_call: TRBV6-1; cdr3_aa: CASSGRGGFF
j_call: TRBJ2-7; v_call: TRBV28; cdr3_aa: CASSLRAGVYEQYF
j_call: TRBJ2-6; v_call: TRBV30; cdr3_aa: CAWRRSGANVLTF
j_call: TRBJ2-2; v_call: TRBV2; cdr3_aa: CASSVTGTGELFF
j_call: TRBJ1-1; v_call: TRBV11-2; cdr3_aa: CASSTQENTEAFF
j_call: TRBJ1-6; v_call: TRBV6-1; cdr3_aa: CASSGRDRNSPLHF
j_call: TRBJ2-1; v_call: TRBV5-4; cdr3_aa: CASSLGLAGVNEQFF
j_call: TRBJ2-5; v_call: TRBV15; cdr3_aa: CATSRRGFTGGETQYF
j_call: TRBJ1-2; v_call: TRBV6-1; cdr3_aa: CASSEGAGGNYGYTF
j_call: TRBJ2-5; v_call: TRBV18; cdr3_aa: CASSPWRGPETQYF
j_call: TRBJ2-3; v_call: TRBV5-4; cdr3_aa: CASSLGLAESTDTQYF
j_call: TRBJ2-7; v_call: TRBV4-1; cdr3_aa: CASSQDGQLYEQYF
j_call: TRBJ2-7; v_call: TRBV7-9; cdr3_aa: CASSPRDRGSHEQYF
j_call: TRBJ2-5; v_call: TRBV5-4; cdr3_aa: CASSLEAGGWETQYF
j_call: TRBJ2-3; v_call: TRBV6-1; cdr3_aa: CASSVRADTQYF
j_call: TRBJ1-2; v_call: TRBV28; cdr3_aa: CASSWDGYGYTF
j_call: TRBJ1-1; v_call: TRBV6-5; cdr3_aa: CASSYSPGDRDTEAFF
j_call: TRBJ1-2; v_call: TRBV5-1; cdr3_aa: CASSLAGTGLYGYTF
j_call: TRBJ2-3; v_call: TRBV6-1; cdr3_aa: CASSRLAGTDTQYF
j_call: TRBJ1-6; v_call: TRBV10-3; cdr3_aa: CAISGTGALHF
j_call: TRBJ1-1; v_call: TRBV10-3; cdr3_aa: CAISPGTGRNTEAFF
j_call: TRBJ2-2; v_call: TRBV6-4; cdr3_aa: CAFKGASGRKTNTGELFF
j_call: TRBJ2-5; v_call: TRBV6-5; cdr3_aa: CASSYGGPPQETQYF
j_call: TRBJ2-6; v_call: TRBV12-5; cdr3_aa: CASGLLPPSVGSGANVLTF
j_call: TRBJ2-1; v_call: TRBV5-1; cdr3_aa: CASSLASGGGGEQFF
j_call: TRBJ2-7; v_call: TRBV6-5; cdr3_aa: CASSRPGTVSYEQYF
j_call: TRBJ1-3; v_call: TRBV18; cdr3_aa: CASSPGTGAGNTIYF
j_call: TRBJ2-5; v_call: TRBV4-3; cdr3_aa: CASSPSDSIIETQYF
j_call: TRBJ2-2; v_call: TRBV14; cdr3_aa: CASSRRRDPGPTGELFF
j_call: TRBJ1-5; v_call: TRBV5-6; cdr3_aa: CASSLNSNQPQHF
j_call: TRBJ2-2; v_call: TRBV5-8; cdr3_aa: CASSLGGLGAGELFF
j_call: TRBJ2-7; v_call: TRBV23-1; cdr3_aa: CASSPTGAALRSGEQYF
j_call: TRBJ1-5; v_call: TRBV6-1; cdr3_aa: CASASKRINQPQHF
j_call: TRBJ2-3; v_call: TRBV5-5; cdr3_aa: CASSLDGTSTDTQYF